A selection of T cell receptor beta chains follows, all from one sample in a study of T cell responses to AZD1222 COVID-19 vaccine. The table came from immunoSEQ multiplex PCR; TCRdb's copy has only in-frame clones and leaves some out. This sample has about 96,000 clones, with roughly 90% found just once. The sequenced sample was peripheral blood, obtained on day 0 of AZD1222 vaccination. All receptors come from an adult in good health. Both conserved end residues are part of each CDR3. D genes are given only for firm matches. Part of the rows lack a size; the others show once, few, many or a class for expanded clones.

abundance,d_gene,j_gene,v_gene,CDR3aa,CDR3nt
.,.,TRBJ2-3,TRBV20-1,CSASLAGDTQYF,TGCAGTGCTAGTCTAGCAGGAGATACGCAGTATTTT
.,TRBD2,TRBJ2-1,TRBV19,CASSINGRAGDEQFF,TGTGCCAGTAGTATTAACGGGAGGGCCGGAGATGAGCAGTTCTTC
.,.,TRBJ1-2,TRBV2,CASSPGRADYGYTF,TGTGCCAGCAGTCCGGGCCGGGCGGACTATGGCTACACCTTC
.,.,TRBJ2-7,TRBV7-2,CASSKPGQVSFEQYF,TGTGCCAGCAGCAAGCCGGGACAAGTCTCTTTCGAGCAGTACTTC
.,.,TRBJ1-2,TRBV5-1,CASSPTSYTNYGYTF,TGCGCCAGCAGCCCCACCTCCTATACTAACTATGGCTACACCTTC
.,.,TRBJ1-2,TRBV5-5,CASSLGRADGYTF,TGTGCCAGCAGCTTGGGCAGGGCGGATGGCTACACCTTC
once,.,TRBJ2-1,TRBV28,CASSLAEGLNEQFF,TGTGCCAGCAGTTTAGCGGAAGGCCTCAATGAGCAGTTCTTC
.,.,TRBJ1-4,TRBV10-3,CAISEGRRDEKLFF,TGTGCCATCAGTGAGGGGAGGAGGGACGAAAAACTGTTTTTT
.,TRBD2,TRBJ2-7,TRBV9,CASSAAGGRATYEQYF,TGTGCCAGCAGCGCAGCGGGCGGGAGGGCCACGTACGAGCAGTACTTC
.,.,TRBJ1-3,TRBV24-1,CATSDSGQVGGNTIYF,TGTGCCACCAGTGACTCGGGTCAAGTTGGTGGAAACACCATATATTTT
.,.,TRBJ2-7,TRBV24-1,CATSDHRQDGYEQYF,TGTGCCACCAGTGATCACAGGCAGGACGGCTACGAGCAGTACTTC
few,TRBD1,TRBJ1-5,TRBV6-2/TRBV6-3,CASSSRQGARQPQHF,TGTGCCAGCAGTAGTCGGCAGGGGGCGCGTCAGCCCCAGCATTTT
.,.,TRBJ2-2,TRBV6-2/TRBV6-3,CASSYSGGELFF,TGTGCCAGCAGTTACTCGGGAGGGGAGCTGTTTTTT
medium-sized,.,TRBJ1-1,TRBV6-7,CASRADGAFF,TGTGCCAGCAGGGCCGACGGAGCTTTCTTT
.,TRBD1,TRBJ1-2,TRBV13,CATADRATISGYTF,TGTGCCACCGCGGACAGGGCTACGATTTCGGGCTACACCTTC
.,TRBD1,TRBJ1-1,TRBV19,CATGTGGKVNTEAFF,TGTGCCACCGGGACAGGGGGGAAAGTGAACACTGAAGCTTTCTTT
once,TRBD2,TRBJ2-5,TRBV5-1,CASSPWTSGRIQETQYF,TGCGCCAGCAGCCCCTGGACTAGCGGGAGGATCCAAGAGACCCAGTACTTC
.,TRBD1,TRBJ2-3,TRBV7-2,CASSMGTGYADTQYF,TGTGCCAGCAGTATGGGGACAGGTTATGCAGATACGCAGTATTTT
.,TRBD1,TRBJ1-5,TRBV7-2,CASSPGAGGLPRNQPQHF,TGTGCCAGCAGCCCGGGGGCAGGGGGCCTTCCCCGCAATCAGCCCCAGCATTTT
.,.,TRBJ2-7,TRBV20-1,CSAVSYEQYF,TGCAGTGCCGTCTCCTACGAGCAGTACTTC
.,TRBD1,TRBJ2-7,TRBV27,CASSFHGQGEQYF,TGTGCCAGCAGTTTTCACGGACAGGGCGAGCAGTACTTC
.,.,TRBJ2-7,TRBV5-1,CASSFTGTYEQYF,TGCGCCAGCAGCTTTACAGGGACCTACGAGCAGTACTTC
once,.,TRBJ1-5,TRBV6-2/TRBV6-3,CASSYVGLSNQPQHF,TGTGCCAGCAGTTATGTGGGACTTAGCAATCAGCCCCAGCATTTT
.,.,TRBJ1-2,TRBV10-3,CAISESKGDGYTF,TGTGCCATCAGTGAGTCTAAGGGTGACGGCTACACCTTC
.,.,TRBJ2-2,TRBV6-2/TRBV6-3,CASSYQLNTGELFF,TGTGCCAGCAGTTATCAGCTGAACACCGGGGAGCTGTTTTTT
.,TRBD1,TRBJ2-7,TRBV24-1,CATSELGQMPLSYEQYF,TGTGCCACCAGTGAATTGGGACAGATGCCATTGTCCTACGAGCAGTACTTC
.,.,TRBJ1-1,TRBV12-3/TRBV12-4,CASSLEMGEVFF,TGTGCCAGCAGTTTAGAGATGGGGGAGGTTTTCTTT
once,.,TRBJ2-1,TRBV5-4,CASSLDRSNEQFF,TGTGCCAGCAGCTTGGACCGAAGCAATGAGCAGTTCTTC
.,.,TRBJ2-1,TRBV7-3,CASSRLGPSYNEQFF,TGTGCCAGCAGCCGACTAGGCCCTTCCTACAATGAGCAGTTCTTC
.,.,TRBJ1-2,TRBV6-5,CASSLPGMTNYGYTF,TGTGCCAGCAGCCTCCCGGGCATGACTAACTATGGCTACACCTTC
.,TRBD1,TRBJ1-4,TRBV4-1,CASSQRQGTNEKLFF,TGCGCCAGCAGCCAAAGACAGGGCACTAATGAAAAACTGTTTTTT
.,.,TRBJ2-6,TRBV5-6,CASSLVALPVGANVLTF,TGTGCCAGCAGCTTGGTGGCTCTTCCTGTAGGGGCCAACGTCCTGACTTTC
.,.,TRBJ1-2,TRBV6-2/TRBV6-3,CASSSTGSYGYTF,TGTGCCAGCAGTTCCACAGGGTCGTATGGCTACACCTTC
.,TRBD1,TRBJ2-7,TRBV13,CASSRQGSNEQYF,TGTGCCAGCAGCCGACAGGGCTCGAACGAGCAGTACTTC
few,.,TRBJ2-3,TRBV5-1,CASSLIAVTDTQYF,TGCGCCAGCAGCTTGATAGCGGTCACAGATACGCAGTATTTT
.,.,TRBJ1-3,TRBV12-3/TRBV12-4,CASSLARGNTIYF,TGTGCCAGCAGTTTGGCACGTGGAAACACCATATATTTT
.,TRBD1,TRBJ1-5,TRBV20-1,CSVAGGQPQHF,TGCAGTGTCGCAGGGGGTCAGCCCCAGCATTTT
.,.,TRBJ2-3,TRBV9,CASSVDMHPDTQYF,TGTGCCAGCAGCGTAGATATGCACCCAGATACGCAGTATTTT
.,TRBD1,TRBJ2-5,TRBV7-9,CASSLEAGGFSTQYF,TGTGCCAGCAGCTTAGAGGCAGGGGGCTTTTCGACCCAGTACTTC
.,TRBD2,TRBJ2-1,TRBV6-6,CASSDRASGSDEQFF,TGTGCCAGCAGTGACAGGGCTAGCGGGAGTGATGAGCAGTTCTTC
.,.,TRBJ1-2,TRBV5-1,CASSLNREYGYTF,TGCGCCAGCAGCTTGAACAGGGAATATGGCTACACCTTC
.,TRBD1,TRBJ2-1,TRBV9,CASSVARTGRNYNEQFF,TGTGCCAGCAGCGTAGCTCGGACAGGGCGGAACTACAATGAGCAGTTCTTC
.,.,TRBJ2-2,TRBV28,CASSLLMGNTGELFF,TGTGCCAGCAGTTTATTAATGGGGAACACCGGGGAGCTGTTTTTT
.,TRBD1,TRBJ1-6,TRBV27,CASSQTGDSPLHF,TGTGCCAGCAGTCAGACAGGGGATTCACCCCTCCACTTT
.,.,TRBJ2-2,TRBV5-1,CASSLQAAGTGELFF,TGCGCCAGCAGCTTGCAGGCGGCAGGCACCGGGGAGCTGTTTTTT
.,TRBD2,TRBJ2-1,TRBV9,CASSVNPKTSGNENEQFF,TGTGCCAGCAGCGTAAACCCCAAGACTAGCGGGAATGAGAATGAGCAGTTCTTC
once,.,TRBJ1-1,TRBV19,CASNKGMNTEAFF,TGTGCCAGTAATAAGGGCATGAACACTGAAGCTTTCTTT
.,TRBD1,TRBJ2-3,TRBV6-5,CASRDRGRLDTQYF,TGTGCCAGCAGAGACAGGGGGCGTTTAGATACGCAGTATTTT
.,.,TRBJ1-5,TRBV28,CASIQDSHSNQPQHF,TGTGCCAGCATTCAGGACAGCCATAGCAATCAGCCCCAGCATTTT
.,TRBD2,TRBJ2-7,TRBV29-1,CSVDRREGIYEQYF,TGCAGCGTTGACCGGCGGGAGGGAATTTACGAGCAGTACTTC